This T cell receptor beta chain appears in the sequencing data of a study of T cells expressing NK-cell markers. Remarks on this clonotype: Antigen unknown.

Findings and caveats of the study: Six donors carried dominant NKG2C+ clonotypes that made up about 1.0-7.0% of their CD8+ T cells.

TCRdb reprocessed the 5' RACE reads and stores each CDR3 protein as one record, lacking DNA. The sample totals a few hundred thousand distinct CDR3 sequences. CDR3 length: 15 residues. Germline assignment: CDR1 SGHVS and CDR2 FNYEAQ. This clonotype was obtained from a man between 18 and 69 years old in good health. V is TRBV7-6 and J is TRBJ2-2; absent DNA, TCRdb's TRBD2 call cannot be checked. The sequencing sample was made of blood T cells: a sorted CD56 or NKG2C T cell subset, CD4+ or CD8+ T cells, or bulk PBMC T cells (not recorded which). CDR3 loop: CASSLAALSTGELFF.